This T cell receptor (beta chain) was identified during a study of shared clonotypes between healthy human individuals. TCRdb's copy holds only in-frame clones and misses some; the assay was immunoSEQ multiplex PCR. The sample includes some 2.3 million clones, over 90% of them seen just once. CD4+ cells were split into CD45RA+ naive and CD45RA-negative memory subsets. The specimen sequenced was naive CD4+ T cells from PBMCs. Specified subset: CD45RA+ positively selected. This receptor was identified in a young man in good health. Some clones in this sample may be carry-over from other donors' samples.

CDR3 in DNA: TGTGCCAGCGGCGGGGGTAACCAAGAGACCCAGTACTTC. Translated, it gives CASGGGNQETQYF. The rearrangement links TRBV28 to TRBJ2-5; 7 bases align to TRBD2. Germline CDR1 is MDHEN and CDR2 is SYDVKM. The CDR3 covers 13 residues. The junction had 3 bases not matched to a gene; V was cut back by 8 bases and J by 0 bases. Drawing the rest from reference TRBV28 and TRBJ2-5, the complete variable domain is DVKVTQSSRYLVKRTGEKVFLECVQDMDHENMFWYRQDPGLGLRLIYFSYDVKMKEKGDIPEGYSVSREKKERFSLILESASTNQTSMYLCASGGGNQETQYFGPGTRLLVL.